This TCR beta chain was identified during a study of T-cell memory formation after mild COVID-19. Study-level information: Clusters were largely donor specific.

Only a few counts were recorded for this clonotype. What it recognizes is unknown. Study-level points and caveats: The study found balanced CD4/CD8 in clones contracting day 15 to 85 and a CD4+ lean in later expanders. Some SARS-CoV-2-responding clones were already detected in memory before infection.

V was clipped by 6 bases and J by 0 bases, with 14 bases between them. The CDR3 is 15 amino acids. Germline CDR1 and CDR2: LGHDT and YNNKEL (reference sequence). TCRdb re-derived calls from the 5' RACE reads in MiXCR, one entry per CDR3 protein. The table lists 200,000 to 250,000 distinct CDR3 sequences, around 8.8% of them singletons, with 3.5% in the top ten. The receptor was derived from a man in his late teens or twenties who had mild COVID-19 (a few samples of this study predate the infection). Cell type and time point are not known. The chain employs TRBV3-1 and TRBJ2-5; maybe TRBD1 (5 bases). The sequenced material came from PBMCs or a T cell subset sorted from them (not recorded which). The DNA for the CDR3 is TGTGCCAGCAGTCAGGGTCCCTGGGACCAAGAGACCCAGTACTTC. It specifies CASSQGPWDQETQYF.